This TCR beta chain stems from a study of T cell responses to AZD1222 COVID-19 vaccine. Broader study findings: Donors were largely white British and mainly female; clonal diversity was possibly underestimated.

As concerns this clone: The antigen is undetermined.

The germline V gene has CDR1 MNHEY and CDR2 SVGAGI. This CDR3 has 11 amino acids. V was cut by 8 bases and J by 5 bases, with 9 bases left in between. Clones were read by immunoSEQ multiplex PCR, and TCRdb kept only the in-frame ones, dropping some. Counted here are 110,000 or so clones, approximately 83% occurring once; the ten biggest clones make up roughly 9.1%. The rearrangement uses TRBV6-5 and TRBJ1-1; TRBD1 is a possible D gene (6 bases). The sequences come from peripheral blood, collected on day 0 of AZD1222 vaccination. The sequence was obtained from an adult in good health. CDR3 loop: CASRGGTEAFF. The CDR3 DNA follows: TGTGCCAGCCGAGGGGGGACTGAAGCTTTCTTT.